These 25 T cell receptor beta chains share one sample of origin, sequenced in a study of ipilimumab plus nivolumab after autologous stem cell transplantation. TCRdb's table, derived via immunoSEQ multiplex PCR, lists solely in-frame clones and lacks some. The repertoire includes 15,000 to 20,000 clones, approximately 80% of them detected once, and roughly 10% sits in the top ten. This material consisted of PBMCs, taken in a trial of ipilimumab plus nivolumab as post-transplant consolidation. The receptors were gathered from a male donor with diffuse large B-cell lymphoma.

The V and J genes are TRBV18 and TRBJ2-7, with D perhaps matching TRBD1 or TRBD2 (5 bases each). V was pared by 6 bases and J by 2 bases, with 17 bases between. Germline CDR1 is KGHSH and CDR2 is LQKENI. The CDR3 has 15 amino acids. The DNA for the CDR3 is TGTGCCAGCTCCCCCGGGACCAGTCCCACCTACGAGCAGTACTTC. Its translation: CASSPGTSPTYEQYF. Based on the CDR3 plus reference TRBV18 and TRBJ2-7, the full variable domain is NAGVMQNPRHLVRRRGQEARLRCSPMKGHSHVYWYRQLPEEGLKFMVYLQKENIIDESGMPKERFSAEFPKEGPSILRIQQVVRGDSAAYFCASSPGTSPTYEQYFGPGTRLTVT.

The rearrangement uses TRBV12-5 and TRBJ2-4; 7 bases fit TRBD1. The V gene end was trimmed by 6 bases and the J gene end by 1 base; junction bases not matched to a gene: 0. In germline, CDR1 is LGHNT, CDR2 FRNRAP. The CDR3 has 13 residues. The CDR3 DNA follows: TGTGCTAGTGGACAGGGGGCCAAAAACATTCAGTACTTC. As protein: CASGQGAKNIQYF.

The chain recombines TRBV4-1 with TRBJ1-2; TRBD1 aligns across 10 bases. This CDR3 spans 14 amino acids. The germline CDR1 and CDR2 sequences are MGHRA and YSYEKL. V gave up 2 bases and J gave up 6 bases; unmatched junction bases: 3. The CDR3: CASSQLTGGDGYTF. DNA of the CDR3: TGCGCCAGCAGCCAACTGACAGGGGGCGATGGCTACACCTTC.

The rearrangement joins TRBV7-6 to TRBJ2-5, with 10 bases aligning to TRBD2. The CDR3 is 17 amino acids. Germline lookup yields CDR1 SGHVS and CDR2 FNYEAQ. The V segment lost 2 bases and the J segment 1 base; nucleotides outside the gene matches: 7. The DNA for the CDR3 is TGTGCCAGCAGCTTATACGGCAGCGGGGGGGCCCAAGAGACCCAGTACTTC. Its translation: CASSLYGSGGAQETQYF.

CDR3 DNA: TGTGCTAGTGCCAAAGGGGGGGGGCCGCTAGATACGCAGTATTTT. Amino acid sequence: CASAKGGGPLDTQYF. The chain employs TRBV12-5 and TRBJ2-3; the D gene is possibly TRBD2 (7 bases). The CDR3 extends over 15 amino acids. CDR1 LGHNT and CDR2 FRNRAP come from the germline V gene. With 7 bases removed from V and 5 bases from J, the gap between germline ends came to 19 bases. The full variable domain, completed using reference TRBV12-5 and TRBJ2-3, is DARVTQTPRHKVTEMGQEVTMRCQPILGHNTVFWYRQTMMQGLELLAYFRNRAPLDDSGMPKDRFSAEMPDATLATLKIQPSEPRDSAVYFCASAKGGGPLDTQYFGPGTRLTVL.

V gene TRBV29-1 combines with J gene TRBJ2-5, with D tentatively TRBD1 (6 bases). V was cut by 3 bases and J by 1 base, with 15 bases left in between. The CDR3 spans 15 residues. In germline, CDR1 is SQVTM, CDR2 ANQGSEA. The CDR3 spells CSVEDSLPSQETQYF. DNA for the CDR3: TGCAGCGTTGAGGACAGTCTGCCCTCCCAAGAGACCCAGTACTTC.

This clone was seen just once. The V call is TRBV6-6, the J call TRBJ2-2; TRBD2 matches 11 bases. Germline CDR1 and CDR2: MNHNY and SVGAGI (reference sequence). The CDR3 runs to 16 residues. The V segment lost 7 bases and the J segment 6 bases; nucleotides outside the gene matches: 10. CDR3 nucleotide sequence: TGTGCCAGCATGGCTAGCGGGGGGAGGTGGGCCGGGGAGCTGTTTTTT. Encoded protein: CASMASGGRWAGELFF.

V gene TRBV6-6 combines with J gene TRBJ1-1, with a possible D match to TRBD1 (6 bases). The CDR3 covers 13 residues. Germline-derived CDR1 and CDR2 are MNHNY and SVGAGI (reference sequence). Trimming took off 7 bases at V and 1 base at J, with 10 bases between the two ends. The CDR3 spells CASTRQANTEAFF. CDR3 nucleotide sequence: TGTGCCAGCACCCGACAGGCGAACACTGAAGCTTTCTTT.

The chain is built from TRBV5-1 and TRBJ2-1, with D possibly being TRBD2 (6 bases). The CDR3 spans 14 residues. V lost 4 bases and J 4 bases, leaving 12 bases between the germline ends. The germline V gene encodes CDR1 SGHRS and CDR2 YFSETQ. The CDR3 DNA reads TGCGCCAGCAGCGCAATGGGACTTTACAATGAGCAGTTCTTC. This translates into CASSAMGLYNEQFF. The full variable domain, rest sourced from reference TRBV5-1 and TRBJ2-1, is KAGVTQTPRYLIKTRGQQVTLSCSPISGHRSVSWYQQTPGQGLQFLFEYFSETQRNKGNFPGRFSGRQFSNSRSEMNVSTLELGDSALYLCASSAMGLYNEQFFGPGTRLTVL.

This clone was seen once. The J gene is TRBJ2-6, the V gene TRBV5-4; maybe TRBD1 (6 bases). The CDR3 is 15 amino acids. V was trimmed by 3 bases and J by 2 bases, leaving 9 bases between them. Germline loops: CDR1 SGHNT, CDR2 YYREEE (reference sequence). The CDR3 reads CASSSRQAGANVLTF. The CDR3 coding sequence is TGTGCCAGCAGCTCGAGACAGGCTGGGGCCAACGTCCTGACTTTC. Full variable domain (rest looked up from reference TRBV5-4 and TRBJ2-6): ETGVTQSPTHLIKTRGQQVTLRCSSQSGHNTVSWYQQALGQGPQFIFQYYREEENGRGNFPPRFSGLQFPNYSSELNVNALELDDSALYLCASSSRQAGANVLTFGAGSRLTVL.

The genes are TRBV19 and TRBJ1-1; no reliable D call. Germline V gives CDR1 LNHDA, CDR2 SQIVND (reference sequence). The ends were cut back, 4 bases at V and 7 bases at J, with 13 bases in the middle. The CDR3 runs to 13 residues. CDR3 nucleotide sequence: TGTGCCAGTAGTAATCGACGCGGTATTGAAGCTTTCTTT. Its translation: CASSNRRGIEAFF. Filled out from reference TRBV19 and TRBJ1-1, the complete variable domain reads DGGITQSPKYLFRKEGQNVTLSCEQNLNHDAMYWYRQDPGQGLRLIYYSQIVNDFQKGDIAEGYSVSREKKESFPLTVTSAQKNPTAFYLCASSNRRGIEAFFGQGTRLTVV.

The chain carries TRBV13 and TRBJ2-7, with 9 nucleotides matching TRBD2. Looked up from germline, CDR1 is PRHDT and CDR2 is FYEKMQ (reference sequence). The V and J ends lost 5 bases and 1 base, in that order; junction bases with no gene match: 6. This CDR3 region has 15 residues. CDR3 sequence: CASSTGTSLSYEQYF. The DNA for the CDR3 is TGTGCCAGCAGCACCGGGACTAGCCTTTCCTACGAGCAGTACTTC.

CDR3 region: CASTPAGTGSTDTQYF. The CDR3, as DNA: TGTGCCAGTACCCCTGCCGGGACAGGGTCTACAGATACGCAGTATTTT. V and J are TRBV19 and TRBJ2-3; 9 positions agree with TRBD1. Germline CDR1 is LNHDA and CDR2 is SQIVND (reference sequence). The CDR3 is 16 amino acids. Germline trimming cut 7 bases from V and 3 bases from J; bases unmatched to any gene: 11.

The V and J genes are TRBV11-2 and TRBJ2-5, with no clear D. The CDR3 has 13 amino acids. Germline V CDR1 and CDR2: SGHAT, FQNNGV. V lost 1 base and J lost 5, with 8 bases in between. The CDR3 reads CASSLGSSETQYF. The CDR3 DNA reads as TGTGCCAGCAGCTTAGGTTCGTCGGAGACCCAGTACTTC.

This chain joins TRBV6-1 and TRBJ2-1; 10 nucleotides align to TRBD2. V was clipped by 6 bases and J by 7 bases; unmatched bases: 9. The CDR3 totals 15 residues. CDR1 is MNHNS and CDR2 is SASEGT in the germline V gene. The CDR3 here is CASRTGAGGGNEQFF. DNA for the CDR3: TGTGCCAGCAGGACTGGAGCGGGGGGGGGAAATGAGCAGTTCTTC.

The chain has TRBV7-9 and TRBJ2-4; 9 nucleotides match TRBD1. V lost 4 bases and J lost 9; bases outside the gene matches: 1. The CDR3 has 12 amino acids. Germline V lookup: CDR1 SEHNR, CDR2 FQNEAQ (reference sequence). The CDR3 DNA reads TGTGCCAGCAGCTCGACAGGGGGCATTCAGTACTTC. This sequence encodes CASSSTGGIQYF.

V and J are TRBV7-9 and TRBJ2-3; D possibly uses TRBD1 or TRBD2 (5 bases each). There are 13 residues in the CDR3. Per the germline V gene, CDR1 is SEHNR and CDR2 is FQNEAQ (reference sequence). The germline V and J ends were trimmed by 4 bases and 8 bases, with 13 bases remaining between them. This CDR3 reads CASSSRDLGTQYF. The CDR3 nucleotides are TGTGCCAGCAGCTCCAGGGACCTAGGTACGCAGTATTTT.

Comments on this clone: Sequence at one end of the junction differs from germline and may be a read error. In nucleotides, the CDR3 is TGTACCAGCAGTGAGGGGCCTACCTACAATGAGCAGTTCTTC. As protein: CTSSEGPTYNEQFF. The gene calls are TRBV6-1 and TRBJ2-1; D possibly uses TRBD1 or TRBD2 (5 bases each). This CDR3 has 14 residues. Per the germline V gene, CDR1 is MNHNS and CDR2 is SASEGT.

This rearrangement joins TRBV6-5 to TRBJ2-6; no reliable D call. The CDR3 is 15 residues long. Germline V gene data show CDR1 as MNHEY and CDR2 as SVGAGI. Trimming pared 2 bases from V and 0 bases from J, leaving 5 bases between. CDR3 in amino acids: CASSYASSGANVLTF. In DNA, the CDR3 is TGTGCCAGCAGTTACGCCAGCTCTGGGGCCAACGTCCTGACTTTC.

This CDR3 is CASTGQGALEQYF. In nucleotides, the CDR3 is TGCGCCAGCACGGGACAGGGGGCCCTCGAGCAGTACTTC. The rearrangement uses TRBV5-1 and TRBJ2-7; 12 bases line up with TRBD1. With 6 bases clipped from V and 6 bases from J, the junction kept 4 bases outside the gene matches. Germline V CDR1 and CDR2: SGHRS, YFSETQ. The CDR3 spans 13 residues.

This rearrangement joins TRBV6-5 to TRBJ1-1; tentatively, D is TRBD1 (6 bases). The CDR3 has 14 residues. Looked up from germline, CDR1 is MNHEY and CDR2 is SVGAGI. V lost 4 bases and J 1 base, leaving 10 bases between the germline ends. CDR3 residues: CASSFQGPNTEAFF. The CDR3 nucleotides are TGTGCCAGCAGTTTTCAGGGGCCGAACACTGAAGCTTTCTTT.

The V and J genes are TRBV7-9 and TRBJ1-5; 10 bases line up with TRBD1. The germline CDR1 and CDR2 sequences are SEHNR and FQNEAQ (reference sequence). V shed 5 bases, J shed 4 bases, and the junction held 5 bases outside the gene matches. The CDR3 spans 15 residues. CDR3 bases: TGTGCCAGCAGCCTGACAGGGGGCCAAAATCAGCCCCAGCATTTT. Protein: CASSLTGGQNQPQHF. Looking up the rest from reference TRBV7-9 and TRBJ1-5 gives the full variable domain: DTGVSQNPRHKITKRGQNVTFRCDPISEHNRLYWYRQTLGQGPEFLTYFQNEAQLEKSRLLSDRFSAERPKGSFSTLEIQRTEQGDSAMYLCASSLTGGQNQPQHFGDGTRLSIL.

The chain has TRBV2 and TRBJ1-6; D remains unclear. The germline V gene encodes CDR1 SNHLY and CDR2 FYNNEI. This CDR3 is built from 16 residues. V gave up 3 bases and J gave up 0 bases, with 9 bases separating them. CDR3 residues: CASSDWTSSYNSPLHF. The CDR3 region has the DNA TGTGCCAGCAGTGATTGGACGAGCTCCTATAATTCACCCCTCCACTTT. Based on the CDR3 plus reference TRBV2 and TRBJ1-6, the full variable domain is EPEVTQTPSHQVTQMGQEVILRCVPISNHLYFYWYRQILGQKVEFLVSFYNNEISEKSEIFDDQFSVERPDGSNFTLKIRSTKLEDSAMYFCASSDWTSSYNSPLHFGNGTRLTVT.

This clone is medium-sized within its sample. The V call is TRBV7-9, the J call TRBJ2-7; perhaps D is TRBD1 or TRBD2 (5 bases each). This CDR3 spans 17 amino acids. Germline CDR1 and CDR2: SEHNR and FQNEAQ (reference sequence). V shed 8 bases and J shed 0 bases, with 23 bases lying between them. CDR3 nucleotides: TGTGCCAGCCAACCTGAGAGAGGGGCCGCCTCCTCCTACGAGCAGTACTTC. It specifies CASQPERGAASSYEQYF. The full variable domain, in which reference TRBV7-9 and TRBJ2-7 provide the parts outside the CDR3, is DTGVSQNPRHKITKRGQNVTFRCDPISEHNRLYWYRQTLGQGPEFLTYFQNEAQLEKSRLLSDRFSAERPKGSFSTLEIQRTEQGDSAMYLCASQPERGAASSYEQYFGPGTRLTVT.

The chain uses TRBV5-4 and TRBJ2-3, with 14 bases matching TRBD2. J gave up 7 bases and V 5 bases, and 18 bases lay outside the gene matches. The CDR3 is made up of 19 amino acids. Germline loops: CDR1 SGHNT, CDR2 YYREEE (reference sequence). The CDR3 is CASRTGTSGSLPGLNTQYF. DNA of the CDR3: TGTGCCAGCAGGACCGGGACTAGCGGGAGCCTTCCCGGGCTGAATACGCAGTATTTT.